The 22 T cell receptor beta chains given below trace back to one sample, sequenced in a study of blood T cell repertoires in COVID-19 (dated by TCRdb to the early 2020s). Library construction relied on the immunoSEQ multiplex PCR assay. The immuneACCESS repertoire file appears here via TCRdb, limited to in-frame rearrangements. These files lack a portion of the clones; in checked studies, under half of the deficit traces to unresolved V genes, and the cause of the others is not known. Recorded for this sample are 450,000 or so clones; around 90% of them occurred a single time. The top ten clones comprise 0.8% to 0.9% of the sample. Sequenced: peripheral blood. Receptor source: a man aged 18 to 29 with COVID-19, enrolled during active disease.

The rearrangement uses TRBV7-6 and TRBJ1-3; 9 bases align to TRBD1. V lost 3 bases and J lost 0; bases outside the gene matches: 9. Germline loops: CDR1 SGHVS, CDR2 FNYEAQ. This CDR3 region has 18 residues. The CDR3 nucleotides read TGTGCCAGCAGCTTTACCACCGGGACAGGGCTCTCTGGAAACACCATATATTTT. It encodes CASSFTTGTGLSGNTIYF.

J is TRBJ2-5 and V is TRBV30; tentatively, D is TRBD2 (6 bases). Germline loops: CDR1 GTSNPN, CDR2 SVGIG (reference sequence). The CDR3 covers 14 residues. Trimming stripped 3 bases from V and 5 bases from J, with 16 bases between. DNA of the CDR3: TGTGCCTGGAGCCCGGGACTTAGAGTCGAGACCCAGTACTTC. This encodes CAWSPGLRVETQYF.

The chain couples TRBV5-1 to TRBJ2-7; 9 nucleotides agree with TRBD1. J lost 3 bases, V lost 3 bases, and 10 bases had no gene match. CDR1 and CDR2 (germline): SGHRS, YFSETQ. The CDR3 spans 16 residues. Here the CDR3 DNA reads TGCGCCAGCAGCTACCTACCGGGACAGGGTCACTACGAGCAGTACTTC. As protein: CASSYLPGQGHYEQYF.

The chain couples TRBV12-3 or TRBV12-4 to TRBJ1-1; D is unresolved. The CDR3 has 13 amino acids. V lost 7 bases and J lost 1, with 10 bases in between. The CDR3 sequence: CASIANRNTEAFF. The CDR3 DNA reads TGTGCCAGCATAGCAAACCGGAACACTGAAGCTTTCTTT.

The rearrangement joins TRBV10-2 to TRBJ2-7; tentative D call: TRBD1 (6 bases). V was cut by 8 bases and J by 3 bases, with 11 bases left in between. CDR1 is WSHSY, CDR2 SAAADI, per germline. The CDR3 covers 12 residues. The CDR3 DNA reads TGCGCCAGCGGGGGCGGTTACTACGAGCAGTACTTC. Residues: CASGGGYYEQYF.

The V call is TRBV18, the J call TRBJ1-1; D is perhaps TRBD1 (5 bases). CDR1 and CDR2 from the germline V gene are KGHSH and LQKENI. This CDR3 spans 14 amino acids. V shed 6 bases and J shed 0 bases, with 11 bases lying between them. The CDR3 region has the DNA TGTGCCAGCTCCCAAGACAGACTGAACACTGAAGCTTTCTTT. It yields the protein CASSQDRLNTEAFF.

This chain uses TRBV11-3 with TRBJ2-5; 14 bases agree with TRBD2. The CDR3 is 17 amino acids. V lost 5 bases and J lost 5; bases outside the gene matches: 10. The germline gives CDR1 SGHNT, CDR2 YENEEA. The CDR3 nucleotides read TGTGCCAGCAGCCCTGGACTAGCGGGGGGCCTAGATGAGACCCAGTACTTC. Protein product: CASSPGLAGGLDETQYF.

V gene TRBV29-1 combines with J gene TRBJ2-1, with 8 bases lining up with TRBD2. Losses at the gene ends were 4 bases for V and 4 bases for J; bases not matched to a gene: 9. Per germline, CDR1 SQVTM and CDR2 ANQGSEA. This CDR3 has 15 residues. This CDR3 is CSVGPSSGGYNEQFF. Written as DNA, the CDR3 is TGCAGCGTTGGGCCCTCAAGCGGGGGATACAATGAGCAGTTCTTC.

CDR3 DNA: TGTGCCAGTGGGACAGGCTTGAACACTGAAGCTTTCTTT. Translating it yields CASGTGLNTEAFF. The V call is TRBV19, the J call TRBJ1-1; the match to TRBD1 covers 8 bases. This CDR3 is built from 13 residues. After removal of 8 bases from V and 0 bases from J, the junction contained 2 bases not matched to a gene. Germline V gene lookup returns CDR1 LNHDA and CDR2 SQIVND (reference sequence).

The chain has TRBV5-6 and TRBJ2-5; no definite D call. In germline, CDR1 is SGHDT, CDR2 YYEEEE. V was shortened by 0 bases and J by 5 bases, with 14 bases between the two germline ends. The CDR3 loop spans 15 amino acids. The CDR3 reads CASSLAQVLRETQYF. The CDR3 DNA sequence: TGTGCCAGCAGCTTGGCCCAGGTCTTACGGGAGACCCAGTACTTC.

This clone appeared once. V and J are TRBV6-2 or TRBV6-3 and TRBJ2-5; TRBD2 matches 10 bases. CDR1 is MNHEY, CDR2 SVGEGT, per germline. J gave up 1 base and V 6 bases, and 14 bases lay outside the gene matches. The CDR3 consists of 18 residues. The CDR3 nucleotides read TGTGCCAGCAGCCCCCGACGGTTACTAGCGGGGATCCAAGAGACCCAGTACTTC. Amino acid sequence: CASSPRRLLAGIQETQYF.

The chain has TRBV6-1 and TRBJ2-1, with unresolved D. Germline loops: CDR1 MNHNS, CDR2 SASEGT. The CDR3 is made up of 16 amino acids. The V gene lost 0 bases and the J gene lost 0 bases, with 9 bases spanning the gap. The CDR3 DNA is TGTGCCAGCAGTGAAGCAGGAGCTAGCTCCTACAATGAGCAGTTCTTC. Translating gives CASSEAGASSYNEQFF.

This rearrangement joins TRBV20-1 to TRBJ1-2; D uncertain. V lost 3 bases and J 8 bases, leaving 7 bases between the germline ends. The V gene's germline CDR1 is DFQATT and CDR2 SNEGSKA (reference sequence). This CDR3 contains 10 residues. The CDR3 coding sequence is TGCAGTGCTAGCCCCAGAGGCTACACCTTC. Protein product: CSASPRGYTF.

This clone was observed once. The V call is TRBV14, the J call TRBJ2-3; D may be TRBD2 (6 bases). Germline values: CDR1 SGHDN, CDR2 FVKESK. V was cut by 0 bases and J by 0 bases, with 19 bases left in between. This CDR3 region has 19 residues. This CDR3 is CASSQDRRGRLGSTDTQYF. Written as DNA, the CDR3 is TGTGCCAGCAGCCAAGATCGGAGGGGCAGACTGGGGAGCACAGATACGCAGTATTTT.

The genes are TRBV11-2 and TRBJ2-2; TRBD1 matches at 8 bases. This CDR3 region has 18 residues. Trimming removed 1 base from V and 3 bases from J; junction bases left unmatched: 10. CDR1 is SGHAT, CDR2 FQNNGV, per germline. This CDR3 reads CASSLVWGTGTHTGELFF. CDR3 bases: TGTGCCAGCAGCTTAGTTTGGGGGACAGGAACTCACACCGGGGAGCTGTTTTTT.

This chain joins TRBV5-1 and TRBJ2-2; 7 bases align to TRBD2. V shed 4 bases, J shed 6 bases, and the junction held 9 bases outside the gene matches. The CDR3 consists of 15 residues. Per the germline V gene, CDR1 is SGHRS and CDR2 is YFSETQ. In DNA, the CDR3 is TGCGCCAGCAGCCCGGATTTGGGAGGGTCCGGGGAGCTGTTTTTT. Encoded protein: CASSPDLGGSGELFF.

The chain is built from TRBV5-8 and TRBJ2-6, with 7 bases lining up with TRBD1. Per germline, CDR1 SGHTS and CDR2 YDEGEE. This CDR3 has 17 amino acids. V lost 4 bases and J lost 0; bases outside the gene matches: 7. This CDR3 reads CASSLMTGTSGANVLTF. CDR3 nucleotide sequence: TGTGCCAGCAGCCTAATGACAGGGACCTCTGGGGCCAACGTCCTGACTTTC.

The V and J genes are TRBV7-9 and TRBJ2-7, with 7 bases identical to TRBD1. The germline CDR1 and CDR2 sequences are SEHNR and FQNEAQ (reference sequence). V shed 5 bases, J shed 3 bases, and the junction held 10 bases outside the gene matches. This CDR3 spans 15 amino acids. CDR3 protein: CASSPARTGFYEQYF. The CDR3, as DNA: TGTGCCAGCAGCCCCGCAAGGACAGGCTTCTACGAGCAGTACTTC.

The V and J genes are TRBV6-4 and TRBJ2-7; the D gene is possibly TRBD1 (6 bases). This CDR3 contains 13 residues. Germline CDR1 and CDR2: MRHNA and SNTAGT. V was shortened by 2 bases and J by 4 bases, with 9 bases between the two germline ends. The chain's CDR3 is CASSDGQGYEQYF. The DNA of the CDR3 is TGTGCCAGCAGTGACGGGCAGGGGTACGAGCAGTACTTC.

This chain links TRBV18 with TRBJ2-3; D possibly corresponds to TRBD1 (5 bases). V shed 3 bases and J shed 5 bases, with 15 bases lying between them. This CDR3 has 15 amino acids. Germline V gene data show CDR1 as KGHSH and CDR2 as LQKENI. The CDR3 region has the DNA TGTGCCAGCTCACCCCGGGCCAGGGTGGAAGATACGCAGTATTTT. Its translation: CASSPRARVEDTQYF.

The chain has TRBV4-2 and TRBJ1-6, with TRBD1 matching over 7 bases. The J segment lost 4 bases and the V segment lost 4 bases, leaving 19 bases of the junction unmatched. The CDR3 length is 20 residues. Germline V gene lookup returns CDR1 LGHNA and CDR2 YNFKEQ. The CDR3 DNA reads TGTGCCAGCAGCCTGATTAAGGGGGCGCCGCCAGGTTTATATAATTCACCCCTCCACTTT. It specifies CASSLIKGAPPGLYNSPLHF.

This chain links TRBV11-2 with TRBJ2-5, with TRBD2 identical over 7 bases. Germline trimming cut 1 base from V and 1 base from J; bases unmatched to any gene: 6. Looked up from germline, CDR1 is SGHAT and CDR2 is FQNNGV. This CDR3 is 16 amino acids long. DNA for the CDR3: TGTGCCAGCAGCTTAGTGGTAGCGGGCCTCCAAGAGACCCAGTACTTC. Its protein product is CASSLVVAGLQETQYF.